This T cell receptor beta chain was documented in a study of OX40 agonist ivuxolimab in advanced cancers. Across the whole study: Under the entry rules, prior anti-PD-1, anti-PD-L1 or anti-CTLA-4 therapy was allowed, and roughly 43% had some.

Study-wide results and limits: Patients who responded partially at 0.1-3.0 mg/kg showed clonal expansion ranking among the lowest.

Sequencing was performed with immunoSEQ multiplex PCR; in TCRdb, only in-frame clones are kept and a portion is missing. This sample yields around 84,000 clones, of which around nine tenths are seen a single time; around 0.18% belongs to the top ten. The CDR3 totals 14 residues. The germline CDR1 and CDR2 sequences are SGHRS and YFSETQ. J lost 6 bases, V lost 3 bases, and 6 bases had no gene match. Notes on this clone: No antigen is known for it.

The chain carries TRBV5-1 and TRBJ2-7; TRBD1 agrees at 10 bases. The material sequenced was CD4+ or CD8+ T cells sorted from blood, taken in a trial of the OX40 agonist ivuxolimab. The receptor's source is an adult with an advanced solid tumor such as melanoma, head and neck, liver or kidney cancer. CDR3 in DNA: TGCGCCAGCAGCTGGGGACAGGGGATGGGCGAGCAGTACTTC. Protein: CASSWGQGMGEQYF.